This T cell receptor (beta chain) was documented in a study of blood T cell repertoires in COVID-19. The protocol was immunoSEQ multiplex PCR, while the TCRdb copy is restricted to in-frame clones and leaves out a portion. Here the sample spans 53,000 or so clones, over 75% being singletons. Between the trimmed V and J ends, which lost 5 bases and 4 bases, there was a span of 7 bases. The germline V gene has CDR1 SGHTA and CDR2 FQGTGA. The CDR3 extends over 12 amino acids. This chain joins TRBV7-3 and TRBJ2-3, with D possibly matching TRBD2 (5 bases). The origin of this receptor is a man aged 35-49 years with acute or convalescent COVID-19. Sequencing was performed on peripheral blood. This CDR3 is CASSLGADTQYF. DNA for the CDR3: TGTGCCAGCAGCCTCGGGGCAGATACGCAGTATTTT.